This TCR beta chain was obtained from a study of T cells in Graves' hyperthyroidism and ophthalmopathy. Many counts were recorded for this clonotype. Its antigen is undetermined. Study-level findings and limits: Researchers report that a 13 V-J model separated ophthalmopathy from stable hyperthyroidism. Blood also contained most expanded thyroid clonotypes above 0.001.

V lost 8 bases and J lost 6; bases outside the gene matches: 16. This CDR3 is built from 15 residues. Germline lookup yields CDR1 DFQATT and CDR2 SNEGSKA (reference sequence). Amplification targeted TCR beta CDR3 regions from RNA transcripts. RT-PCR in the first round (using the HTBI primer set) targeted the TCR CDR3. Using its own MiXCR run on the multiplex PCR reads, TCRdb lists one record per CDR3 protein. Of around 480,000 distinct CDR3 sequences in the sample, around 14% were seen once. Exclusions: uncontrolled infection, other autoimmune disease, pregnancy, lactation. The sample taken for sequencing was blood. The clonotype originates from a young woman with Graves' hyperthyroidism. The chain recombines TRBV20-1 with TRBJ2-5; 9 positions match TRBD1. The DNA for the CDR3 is TGCAGTTCGATACCTCCGGGACAGGGACAACAGACCCAGTACTTC. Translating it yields CSSIPPGQGQQTQYF.